The T cell receptor (beta chain) under discussion was sequenced for a study of T cells expressing NK-cell markers. CDR3 length: 13 amino acids. From germline, CDR1 is GTSNPN and CDR2 SVGIG (reference sequence). Reprocessing the 5' RACE reads, TCRdb reports a single entry for every CDR3 protein and omits DNA. The sample table sets out 350,000 to 400,000 distinct CDR3 sequences. This clonotype was sampled from a woman between 50 and 59 years old in good health. The J gene is TRBJ2-6, the V gene TRBV30. Sequencing was done on a sample of blood T cells: a sorted CD56 or NKG2C T cell subset, CD4+ or CD8+ T cells, or bulk PBMC T cells (not recorded which). CDR3 protein: CAWMPSGANVLTF. The variable domain in full, with the rest retrieved from reference TRBV30 and TRBJ2-6, is SQTIHQWPATLVQPVGSPLSLECTVEGTSNPNLYWYRQAAGRGLQLLFYSVGIGQISSEVPQNLSASRPQDRQFILSSKKLLLSDSGFYLCAWMPSGANVLTFGAGSRLTVL.